The clone carrying this TCR beta chain was seen only a few times. The CDR3 totals 17 residues. V trimming: 2 bases; J trimming: 0 bases; junction bases outside the gene matches: 8. Per germline, CDR1 MNHEY and CDR2 SMNVEV (reference sequence). This sample stems from a study of blood T cell repertoires in COVID-19. TCRdb's table, derived via immunoSEQ multiplex PCR, lists solely in-frame clones and lacks some. Among about 53,000 clones listed, around 80% were seen once. This clonotype was obtained from a human donor in a cohort sampled during active COVID-19. Sequenced: peripheral blood. V usage is TRBV27 and J usage is TRBJ2-7; 9 nucleotides line up with TRBD2. CDR3 nucleotides: TGTGCCAGCAGTTTACTGGTGGTAGCGGGGGACTCCTACGAGCAGTACTTC. Encoded protein: CASSLLVVAGDSYEQYF.